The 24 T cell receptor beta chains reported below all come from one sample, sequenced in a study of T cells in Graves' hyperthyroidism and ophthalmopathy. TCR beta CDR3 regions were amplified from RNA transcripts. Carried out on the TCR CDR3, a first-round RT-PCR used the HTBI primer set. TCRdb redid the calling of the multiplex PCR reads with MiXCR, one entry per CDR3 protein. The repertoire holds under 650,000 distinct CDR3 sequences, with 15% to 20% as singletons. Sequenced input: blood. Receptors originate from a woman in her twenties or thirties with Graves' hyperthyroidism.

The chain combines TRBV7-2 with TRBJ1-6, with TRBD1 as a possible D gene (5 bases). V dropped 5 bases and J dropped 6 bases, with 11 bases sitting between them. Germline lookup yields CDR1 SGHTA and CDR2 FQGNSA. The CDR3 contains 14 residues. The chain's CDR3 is CASSPMRGNSPLHF. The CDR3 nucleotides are TGTGCCAGCAGCCCCATGAGGGGTAATTCACCCCTCCACTTT.

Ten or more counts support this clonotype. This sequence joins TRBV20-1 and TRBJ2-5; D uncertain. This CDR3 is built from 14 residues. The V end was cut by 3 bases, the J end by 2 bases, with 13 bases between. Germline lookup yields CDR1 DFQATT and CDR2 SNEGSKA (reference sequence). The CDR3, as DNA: TGCAGTGCTAGGCTAGGACGGAATCAAGAGACCCAGTACTTC. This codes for CSARLGRNQETQYF.

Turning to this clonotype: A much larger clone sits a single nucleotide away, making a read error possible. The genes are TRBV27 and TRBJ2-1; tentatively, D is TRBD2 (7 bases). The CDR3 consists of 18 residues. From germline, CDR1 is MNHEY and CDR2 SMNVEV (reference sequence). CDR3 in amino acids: CASSLSIRRGPSHNEQFF. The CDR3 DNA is TGTGCCAGCAGTTTATCGATAAGGCGGGGGCCCTCCCACAATGAGCAGTTCTTC.

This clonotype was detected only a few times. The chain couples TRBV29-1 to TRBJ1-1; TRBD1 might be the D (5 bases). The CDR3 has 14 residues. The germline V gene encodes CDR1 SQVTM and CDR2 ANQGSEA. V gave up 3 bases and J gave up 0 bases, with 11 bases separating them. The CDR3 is CSVDNRMMNTEAFF. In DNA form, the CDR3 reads TGCAGCGTTGACAACAGGATGATGAACACTGAAGCTTTCTTT.

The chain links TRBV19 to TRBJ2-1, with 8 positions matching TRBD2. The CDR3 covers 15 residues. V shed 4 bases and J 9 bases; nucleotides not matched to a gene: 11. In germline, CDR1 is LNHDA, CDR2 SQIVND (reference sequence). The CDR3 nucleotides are TGTGCCAGTAGTAGAAGCGGGAGAACACCCCGTGAGCAGTTCTTC. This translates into CASSRSGRTPREQFF.

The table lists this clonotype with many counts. The CDR3 coding sequence is TGTGCCAGCAGTGAAAGAGTTGCGCAAGAGACCCAGTACTTC. Translated: CASSERVAQETQYF. The chain uses TRBV2 and TRBJ2-5; D ambiguous. V lost 2 bases and J lost 2, with 9 bases in between. Germline V CDR1 and CDR2: SNHLY, FYNNEI. CDR3 size: 14 residues.

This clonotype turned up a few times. The CDR3 protein is CASSTHRELKGSVFYEQYF. DNA for the CDR3: TGTGCCAGCAGCACCCACAGGGAGCTTAAGGGGTCTGTCTTCTACGAGCAGTACTTC. The rearrangement links TRBV11-3 to TRBJ2-7; weak D call: TRBD1 (6 bases). CDR1 is SGHNT and CDR2 is YENEEA in the germline V gene. The CDR3 covers 19 residues. The V and J ends lost 5 bases and 3 bases respectively, with 29 bases between them. Complete variable domain (other parts from reference TRBV11-3 and TRBJ2-7): EAGVVQSPRYKIIEKKQPVAFWCNPISGHNTLYWYLQNLGQGPELLIRYENEEAVDDSQLPKDRFSAERLKGVDSTLKIQPAELGDSAVYLCASSTHRELKGSVFYEQYFGPGTRLTVT.

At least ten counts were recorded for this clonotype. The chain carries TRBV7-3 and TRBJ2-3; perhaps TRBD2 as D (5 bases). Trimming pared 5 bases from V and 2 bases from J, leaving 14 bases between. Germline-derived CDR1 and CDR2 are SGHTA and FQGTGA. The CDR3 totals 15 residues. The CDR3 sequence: CASSPRESLTDTQYF. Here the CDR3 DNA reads TGTGCCAGCAGCCCAAGGGAGTCCCTCACAGATACGCAGTATTTT.

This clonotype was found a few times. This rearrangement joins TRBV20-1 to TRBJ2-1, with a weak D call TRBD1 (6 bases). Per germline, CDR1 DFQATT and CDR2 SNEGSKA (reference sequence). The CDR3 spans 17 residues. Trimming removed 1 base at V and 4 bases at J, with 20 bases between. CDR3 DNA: TGCAGTGCTAGAGGCCTTGGGGGACATTCCACTTACAATGAGCAGTTCTTC. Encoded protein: CSARGLGGHSTYNEQFF.

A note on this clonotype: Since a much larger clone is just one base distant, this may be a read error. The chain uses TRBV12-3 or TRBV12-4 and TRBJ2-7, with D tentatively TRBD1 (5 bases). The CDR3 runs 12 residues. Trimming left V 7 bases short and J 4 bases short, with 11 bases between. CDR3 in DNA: TGTGCCAGCATGCAAGGGGTTTACGAGCAGTACTTC. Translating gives CASMQGVYEQYF.

CDR3 nucleotide sequence: TGTGCCAGCAGTTCCTACTATCGGGAGCCCTTTACCGGGGAGCTGTTTTTT. Its translation is CASSSYYREPFTGELFF. This chain connects TRBV28 to TRBJ2-2; D possibly corresponds to TRBD2 (6 bases). The V end lost 4 bases, the J end lost 5 bases, and 20 bases lay between the germline ends. Germline lookup yields CDR1 MDHEN and CDR2 SYDVKM. CDR3 length: 17 residues.

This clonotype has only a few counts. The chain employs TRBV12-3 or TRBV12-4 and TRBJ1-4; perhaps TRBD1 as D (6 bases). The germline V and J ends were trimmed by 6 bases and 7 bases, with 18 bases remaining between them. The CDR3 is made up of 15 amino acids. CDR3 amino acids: CASRSNSGVVEKLFF. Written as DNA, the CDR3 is TGTGCCAGCAGATCAAACTCAGGGGTTGTTGAAAAACTGTTTTTT.

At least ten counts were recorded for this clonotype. This CDR3 is CASTKGGGNQPQHF. CDR3 sequence (DNA): TGTGCCAGCACCAAAGGGGGGGGCAATCAGCCCCAGCATTTT. The genes are TRBV2 and TRBJ1-5, with D perhaps matching TRBD1 (6 bases). The CDR3 totals 14 residues. V lost 7 bases and J 2 bases, leaving 12 bases between the germline ends. Germline V lookup: CDR1 SNHLY, CDR2 FYNNEI.

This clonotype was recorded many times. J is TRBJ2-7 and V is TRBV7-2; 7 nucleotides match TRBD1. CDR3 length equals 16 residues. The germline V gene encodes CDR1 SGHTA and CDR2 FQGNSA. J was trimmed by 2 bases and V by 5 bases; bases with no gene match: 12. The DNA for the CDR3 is TGTGCCAGCAGCCTCTTAGGGGGCCCCCCTCCCTACGAGCAGTACTTC. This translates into CASSLLGGPPPYEQYF.

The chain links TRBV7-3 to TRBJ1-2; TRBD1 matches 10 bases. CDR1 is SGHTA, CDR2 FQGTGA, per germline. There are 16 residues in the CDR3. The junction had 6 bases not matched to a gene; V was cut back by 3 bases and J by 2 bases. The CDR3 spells CASSFRQGALNYGYTF. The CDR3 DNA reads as TGTGCCAGCAGCTTCCGACAGGGGGCTTTGAACTATGGCTACACCTTC.

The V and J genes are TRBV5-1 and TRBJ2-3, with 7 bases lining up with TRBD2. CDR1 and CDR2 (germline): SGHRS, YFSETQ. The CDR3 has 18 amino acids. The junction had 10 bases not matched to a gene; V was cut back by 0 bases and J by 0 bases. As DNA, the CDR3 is TGCGCCAGCAGCTTGGACGGGCGGGGCGGGAGCAGCACAGATACGCAGTATTTT. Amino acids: CASSLDGRGGSSTDTQYF.

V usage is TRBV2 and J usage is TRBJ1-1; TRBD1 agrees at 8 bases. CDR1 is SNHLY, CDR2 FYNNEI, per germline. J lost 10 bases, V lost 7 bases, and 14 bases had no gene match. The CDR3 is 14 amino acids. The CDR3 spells CASNGQGRYAGAFF. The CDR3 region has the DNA TGTGCCAGCAACGGACAGGGCCGGTACGCTGGAGCTTTCTTT. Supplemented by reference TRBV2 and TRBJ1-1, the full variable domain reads EPEVTQTPSHQVTQMGQEVILRCVPISNHLYFYWYRQILGQKVEFLVSFYNNEISEKSEIFDDQFSVERPDGSNFTLKIRSTKLEDSAMYFCASNGQGRYAGAFFGQGTRLTVV.

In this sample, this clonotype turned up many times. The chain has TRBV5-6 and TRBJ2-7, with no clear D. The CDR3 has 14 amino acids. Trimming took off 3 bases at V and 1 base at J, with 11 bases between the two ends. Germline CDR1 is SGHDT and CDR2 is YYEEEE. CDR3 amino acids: CASSSPTDSYEQYF. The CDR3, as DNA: TGTGCCAGCAGCTCCCCGACTGATTCCTACGAGCAGTACTTC.

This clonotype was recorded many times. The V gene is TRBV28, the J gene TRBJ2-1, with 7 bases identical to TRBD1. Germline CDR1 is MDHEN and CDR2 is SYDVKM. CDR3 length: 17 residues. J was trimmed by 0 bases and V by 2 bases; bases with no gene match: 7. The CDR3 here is CASSLVIQGPSYNEQFF. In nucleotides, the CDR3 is TGTGCCAGCAGTTTAGTAATACAGGGGCCCTCCTACAATGAGCAGTTCTTC.

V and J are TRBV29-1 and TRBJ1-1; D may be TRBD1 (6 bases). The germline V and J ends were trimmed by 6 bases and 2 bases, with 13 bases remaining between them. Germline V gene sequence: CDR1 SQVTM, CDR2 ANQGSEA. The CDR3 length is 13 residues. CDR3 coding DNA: TGCAGCGTCAAGGACAGAACTAACACTGAAGCTTTCTTT. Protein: CSVKDRTNTEAFF.

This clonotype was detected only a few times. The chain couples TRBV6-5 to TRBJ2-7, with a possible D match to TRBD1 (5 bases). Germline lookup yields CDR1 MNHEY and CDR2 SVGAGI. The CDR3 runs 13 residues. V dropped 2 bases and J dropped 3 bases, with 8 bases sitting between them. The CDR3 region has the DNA TGTGCCAGCAGTTACGGACACCTCTACGAGCAGTACTTC. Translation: CASSYGHLYEQYF.

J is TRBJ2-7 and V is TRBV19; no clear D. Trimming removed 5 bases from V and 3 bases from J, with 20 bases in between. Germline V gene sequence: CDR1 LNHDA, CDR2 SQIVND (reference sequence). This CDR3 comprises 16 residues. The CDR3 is CASSARFQAIGYEQYF. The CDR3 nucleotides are TGTGCCAGTAGTGCCCGATTTCAGGCTATAGGCTACGAGCAGTACTTC. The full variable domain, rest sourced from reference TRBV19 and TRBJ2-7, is DGGITQSPKYLFRKEGQNVTLSCEQNLNHDAMYWYRQDPGQGLRLIYYSQIVNDFQKGDIAEGYSVSREKKESFPLTVTSAQKNPTAFYLCASSARFQAIGYEQYFGPGTRLTVT.

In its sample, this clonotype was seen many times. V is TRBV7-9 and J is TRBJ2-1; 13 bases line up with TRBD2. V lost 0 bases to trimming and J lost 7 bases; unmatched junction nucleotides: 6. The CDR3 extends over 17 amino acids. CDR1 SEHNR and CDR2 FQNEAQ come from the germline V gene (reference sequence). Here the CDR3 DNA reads TGTGCCAGCAGCTTAGCTATCGGACTAGCGGGAGTTAATGAGCAGTTCTTC. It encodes CASSLAIGLAGVNEQFF.

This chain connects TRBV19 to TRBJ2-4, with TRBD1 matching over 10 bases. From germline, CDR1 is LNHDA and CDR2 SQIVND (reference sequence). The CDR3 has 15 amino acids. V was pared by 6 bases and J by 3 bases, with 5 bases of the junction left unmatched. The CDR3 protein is CASRRTGGSKNIQYF. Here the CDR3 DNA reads TGTGCCAGTAGACGGACAGGGGGTAGCAAAAACATTCAGTACTTC.